A selection of T cell receptor beta chains follows, all from one sample in a study of T cells in Graves' hyperthyroidism and ophthalmopathy. MiXCR, run by TCRdb on the multiplex PCR reads, gives a single entry per CDR3 protein. The sample yields about 660,000 distinct CDR3 sequences, roughly 46% seen once. Sequenced input: peripheral blood or thyroid tissue (not recorded which). These receptors all stem from an adult man with Graves' disease, either hyperthyroidism or ophthalmopathy (not recorded which). Both conserved end residues are part of each CDR3. Each record gives: V gene, D gene, J gene, clone size, CDR3 protein, CDR3 DNA. A D gene is named only where the DNA matches it firmly. The listing skips clone size in some rows; elsewhere it reads once, few, many or a size class.

TRBV9	-	TRBJ1-4	many	CASSVRATNEKLFF	TGTGCCAGCAGCGTCAGGGCCACTAATGAAAAACTGTTTTTT
TRBV19	TRBD1	TRBJ1-5	-	CASTNRGNSNQPQHF	TGTGCCAGTACCAACAGGGGAAATAGCAATCAGCCCCAGCATTTT
TRBV5-1	TRBD1	TRBJ1-6	few	CASSQLQGPASPLHF	TGCGCCAGCAGCCAATTACAGGGGCCGGCTTCACCCCTCCACTTT
TRBV20-1	-	TRBJ2-7	-	CSARGEKGTTYEQYF	TGCAGTGCTAGAGGCGAAAAAGGGACAACCTACGAGCAGTACTTC
TRBV11-2	-	TRBJ1-6	-	CASSYRGHLHF	TGTGCCAGCAGTTACCGGGGACACCTCCACTTT
TRBV2	TRBD2	TRBJ2-2	once	CASSERTGTSGRAFGELFF	TGTGCCAGCAGTGAAAGGACAGGGACTAGCGGGAGGGCCTTCGGGGAGCTGTTTTTT
TRBV2	-	TRBJ1-4	-	CASSVGKEKLFF	TGTGCCAGCAGTGTGGGTAAAGAAAAACTGTTTTTT
TRBV7-8	TRBD1	TRBJ1-4	-	CASSLVAGGEKLFF	TGTGCCAGCAGCTTAGTGGCAGGGGGTGAAAAACTGTTTTTT
TRBV11-2	TRBD1	TRBJ1-5	-	CAWSAGTGLGYSNQPQHF	TGTGCCTGGAGTGCCGGGACAGGGCTTGGATATAGCAATCAGCCCCAGCATTTT
TRBV13	-	TRBJ1-2	few	CASSSPTDRLYGYTF	TGTGCCAGCAGCTCCCCGACCGACAGGCTCTATGGCTACACCTTC
TRBV2	TRBD2	TRBJ2-5	-	CASSQTSGGLETQYF	TGTGCCAGCAGCCAGACTAGCGGGGGTTTGGAGACCCAGTACTTC
TRBV20-1	TRBD1	TRBJ1-4	-	CSARGLPGQLNEKLFF	TGCAGTGCTAGAGGGCTGCCGGGACAGCTTAATGAAAAACTGTTTTTT
TRBV2	-	TRBJ1-2	many	CASRQSQDGYTF	TGTGCCAGCCGACAGTCTCAGGATGGCTACACCTTC
TRBV7-4	TRBD1	TRBJ1-2	-	CASSRTGAIKTGYTF	TGTGCCAGCAGCCGGACAGGGGCAATTAAAACGGGCTACACCTTC
TRBV7-9	-	TRBJ1-2	few	CASSLGLAARNYGYTF	TGTGCCAGCAGCTTAGGGTTGGCAGCCCGTAACTATGGCTACACCTTC
TRBV7-8	-	TRBJ2-7	-	CASSGSGTAYEQYF	TGTGCCAGCAGCGGGTCCGGGACCGCCTACGAGCAGTACTTC
TRBV12-3/TRBV12-4	-	TRBJ1-1	few	CASSPPGANTEAFF	TGTGCCAGCAGTCCCCCGGGGGCGAACACTGAAGCTTTCTTT
TRBV6-6	-	TRBJ1-5	-	CASSESLGNQPQHF	TGTGCCAGCAGTGAATCTTTGGGCAATCAGCCCCAGCATTTT
TRBV7-9	-	TRBJ2-1	few	CASSGTGTQQFF	TGTGCCAGCAGCGGGACCGGGACCCAGCAGTTCTTC
TRBV2	TRBD1	TRBJ2-5	few	CASSSRTTGTGLKTQYF	TGTGCCAGCAGTTCCCGAACAACCGGGACAGGGTTAAAGACCCAGTACTTC
TRBV29-1	-	TRBJ2-7	many	CSVAEGGLSYEQYF	TGCAGCGTTGCCGAGGGGGGGCTCTCCTACGAGCAGTACTTC
TRBV10-1	TRBD1	TRBJ2-6	-	CAWGTGSGANVLTF	TGTGCCTGGGGGACAGGCTCTGGGGCCAACGTCCTGACTTTC
TRBV10-2	-	TRBJ1-1	once	CASSEWTNTEAFF	TGCGCCAGCAGTGAGTGGACGAACACTGAAGCTTTCTTT
TRBV2	TRBD1	TRBJ1-3	-	CASKATGAGNTIYF	TGTGCCAGCAAAGCGACAGGGGCTGGAAACACCATATATTTT
TRBV29-1	TRBD1	TRBJ1-1	many	CSDAGGDAEAFF	TGCAGCGATGCAGGGGGGGACGCTGAAGCTTTCTTT
TRBV14	TRBD1	TRBJ2-5	-	CASSQGGQGAMTQYF	TGTGCCAGCAGCCAAGGCGGACAGGGGGCCATGACCCAGTACTTC
TRBV2	-	TRBJ2-5	-	CASRGDKGPTQYF	TGTGCCAGCAGGGGGGACAAGGGACCGACCCAGTACTTC
TRBV6-5	-	TRBJ2-7	many	CASSHDRYEQYF	TGTGCCAGCAGTCACGACCGGTACGAGCAGTACTTC
TRBV10-3	-	TRBJ2-6	many	CAISDGGSGANVLTF	TGTGCCATCAGTGATGGGGGCTCTGGGGCCAACGTCCTGACTTTC
TRBV2	-	TRBJ1-2	-	CASSEGGLYGYTF	TGTGCCAGCAGCGAGGGGGGATTATATGGCTACACCTTC
TRBV20-1	-	TRBJ1-1	few	CSARTALEAFF	TGCAGTGCACGGACAGCCCTTGAAGCTTTCTTT
TRBV20-1	TRBD1	TRBJ1-1	few	CSAKTGYTEAFF	TGCAGTGCCAAGACAGGGTACACTGAAGCTTTCTTT
TRBV7-2	-	TRBJ1-1	-	CASSPKGQVTEAFF	TGTGCCAGCTCACCAAAGGGCCAGGTCACTGAAGCTTTCTTT
TRBV7-8	-	TRBJ1-1	many	CASSLAVRTNTEAFF	TGTGCCAGCAGCTTAGCGGTCAGGACGAACACTGAAGCTTTCTTT
TRBV5-1	-	TRBJ1-3	-	CASSLDLRASGNTIYF	TGCGCCAGCAGCTTGGATTTAAGGGCCTCTGGAAACACCATATATTTT
TRBV7-9	-	TRBJ1-6	many	CASSFEGKGPLHF	TGTGCCAGCAGCTTTGAGGGGAAGGGACCCCTCCACTTT
TRBV5-1	-	TRBJ1-1	-	CASSLAWGGMNTEAFF	TGCGCCAGCAGCTTGGCTTGGGGCGGCATGAACACTGAAGCTTTCTTT
TRBV12-3/TRBV12-4	TRBD1	TRBJ1-2	-	CATSDRGHGYTF	TGTGCCACCAGTGACAGGGGACATGGCTACACCTTC
TRBV25-1	-	TRBJ1-2	-	CASSVLRSGHGYTF	TGTGCCAGCAGCGTGCTCCGGAGCGGCCATGGCTACACCTTC
TRBV15	-	TRBJ2-5	-	CATSSRGLRRETQYF	TGTGCCACCAGCAGCCGAGGACTACGCCGGGAGACCCAGTACTTC
TRBV10-3	-	TRBJ2-5	-	CAISEGVRETQYF	TGTGCCATCAGTGAGGGGGTACGGGAGACCCAGTACTTC
TRBV20-1	-	TRBJ2-5	once	CSADRGSGSTQYF	TGCAGTGCCGACCGGGGTTCCGGGAGTACCCAGTACTTC
TRBV7-2	TRBD1	TRBJ1-6	many	CASSRTGGRSPLHF	TGTGCCAGCAGCCGGACAGGGGGCAGGTCACCCCTCCACTTT
TRBV7-2	-	TRBJ1-3	-	CASSTAGVAGNTIYF	TGTGCCAGCAGTACGGCCGGAGTGGCTGGAAACACCATATATTTT
TRBV12-3/TRBV12-4	-	TRBJ1-2	few	CASSLKPSNYGYTF	TGTGCCAGCAGTTTAAAACCGAGTAACTATGGCTACACCTTC